The 4 T cell receptor beta chains below all came from one sample that was sequenced in a study of blood T cell repertoires in COVID-19. Clones were read by immunoSEQ multiplex PCR, and TCRdb kept only the in-frame ones, dropping some. Of around 260,000 clones listed, approximately 90% are singletons. Sequencing input: peripheral blood. These receptors were collected from a man aged 25 to 45 with acute or convalescent COVID-19.

This chain links TRBV18 with TRBJ2-1; D perhaps matches TRBD2 (6 bases). Trimming took 2 bases from V and 9 from J, leaving 14 bases between them. Germline V lookup: CDR1 KGHSH, CDR2 LQKENI. The CDR3 is 14 amino acids. DNA for the CDR3: TGTGCCAGCTCACCAGGAGGAGGGGTGGGTGAGCAGTTCTTC. Translated, it gives CASSPGGGVGEQFF.

A remark on this clone: The junction does not match germline at one end; this may be a read error. The chain joins TRBV6-5 to TRBJ1-6, with D maybe TRBD1 (6 bases). The germline gives CDR1 MNHEY, CDR2 SVGAGI. The CDR3 spans 15 residues. CDR3 coding DNA: TGTGCCAGCAGTCCAGGGGTCTCCGATAATTCACCCCTCCACTTT. This sequence encodes CASSPGVSDNSPLHF.

This rearrangement joins TRBV6-1 to TRBJ1-2, with D perhaps TRBD1 (5 bases). Germline V lookup: CDR1 MNHNS, CDR2 SASEGT. This CDR3 has 14 residues. V lost 1 base and J lost 6, with 12 bases in between. CDR3 DNA sequence: TGTGCCAGCAGTGAAGATCGGGGGAGGAATGGCTACACCTTC. It codes for CASSEDRGRNGYTF.

The gene calls are TRBV3-1 (or the pseudogene TRBV3-2) and TRBJ2-1; 7 bases are a match to TRBD2. CDR1 is LGHDT, CDR2 YNNKEL, per germline (reference sequence). The ends lost 0 bases at V and 7 bases at J; junction bases unmatched: 6. The CDR3 consists of 15 residues. CDR3 in amino acids: CASSQEPGGWNEQFF. For the CDR3, the DNA is TGTGCCAGCAGCCAAGAACCGGGGGGATGGAATGAGCAGTTCTTC.